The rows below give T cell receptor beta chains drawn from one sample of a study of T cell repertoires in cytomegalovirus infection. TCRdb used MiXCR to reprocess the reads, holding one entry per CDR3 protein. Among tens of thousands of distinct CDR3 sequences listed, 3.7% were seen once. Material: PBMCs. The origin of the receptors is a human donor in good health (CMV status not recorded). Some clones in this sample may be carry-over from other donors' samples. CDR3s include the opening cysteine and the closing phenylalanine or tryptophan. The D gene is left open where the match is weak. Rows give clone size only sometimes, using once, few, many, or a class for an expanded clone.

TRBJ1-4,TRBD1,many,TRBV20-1,CSAGTAEKLFF,TGCAGTGCTGGGACAGCTGAAAAACTGTTTTTT
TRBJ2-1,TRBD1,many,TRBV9,CASSVAVTGVEQFF,TGTGCCAGCAGCGTAGCTGTGACAGGGGTTGAGCAGTTCTTC
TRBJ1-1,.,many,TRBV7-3,CASSYGQTTEAFF,TGTGCCAGCAGCTATGGGCAGACGACTGAAGCTTTCTTT
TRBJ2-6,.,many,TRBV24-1,CATSEGSGANVLTF,TGTGCCACCAGTGAAGGCTCTGGGGCCAACGTCCTGACTTTC
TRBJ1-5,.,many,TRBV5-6,CASSRFPPVGTFNQPQHF,TGTGCCAGCAGCCGATTTCCCCCCGTGGGGACATTCAATCAGCCCCAGCATTTT
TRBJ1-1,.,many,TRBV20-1,CSARDQSGYWEAFF,TGCAGTGCTAGAGATCAGTCAGGGTATTGGGAAGCTTTCTTT
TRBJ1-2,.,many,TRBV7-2,CASSLTSQGIFYGYTF,TGTGCCAGCAGCTTGACTTCGCAGGGGATCTTCTATGGCTACACCTTC
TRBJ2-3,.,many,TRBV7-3,CASSLGGLTDTQYF,TGTGCCAGCAGCTTAGGTGGCCTCACAGATACGCAGTATTTT
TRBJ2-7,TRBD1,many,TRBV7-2,CASSLEAQGAYEQYF,TGTGCCAGCAGCTTAGAGGCACAGGGGGCCTACGAGCAGTACTTC
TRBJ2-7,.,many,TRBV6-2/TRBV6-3,CASMGFSYEQYF,TGTGCCAGCATGGGTTTCTCCTACGAGCAGTACTTC
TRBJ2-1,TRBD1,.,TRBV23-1,CASSPTLRDRVPYGTYNEQFF,TGCGCCAGCAGCCCAACACTCCGGGACAGGGTACCGTATGGTACCTACAATGAGCAGTTCTTC
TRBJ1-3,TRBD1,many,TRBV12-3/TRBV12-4,CASTSRQGGVGNTIYF,TGTGCCAGCACCTCCCGACAGGGAGGGGTCGGAAACACCATATATTTT
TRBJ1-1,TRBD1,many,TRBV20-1,CSARDPTGTGLATEAFF,TGCAGTGCTAGAGATCCGACCGGGACAGGGTTGGCCACTGAAGCTTTCTTT
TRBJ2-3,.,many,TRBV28,CASSNLFASTDTQYF,TGTGCCAGCAGTAATCTGTTCGCCTCCACAGATACGCAGTATTTT
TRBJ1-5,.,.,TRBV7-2,CASSLRGAINQPQHF,TGTGCCAGCAGCTTAAGGGGGGCCATCAATCAGCCCCAGCATTTT
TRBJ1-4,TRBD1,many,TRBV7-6,CASSDRQGSNEKLFF,TGTGCCAGCAGCGACCGACAGGGCTCTAATGAAAAACTGTTTTTT
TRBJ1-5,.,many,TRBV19,CASSIDGTNQPQHF,TGTGCCAGTAGTATCGATGGGACCAATCAGCCCCAGCATTTT
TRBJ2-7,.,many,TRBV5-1,CASSPNRFDRSYEQYF,TGCGCCAGCAGCCCCAACCGCTTCGACAGATCCTACGAGCAGTACTTC
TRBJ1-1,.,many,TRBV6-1,CASSELTLKDSEVSYEAFF,TGTGCCAGCAGTGAACTTACGCTTAAGGACAGTGAGGTGTCTTATGAAGCTTTCTTT
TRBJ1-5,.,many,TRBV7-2,CASSQSGTQGPQHF,TGTGCCAGCAGCCAATCCGGCACCCAGGGGCCCCAGCATTTT
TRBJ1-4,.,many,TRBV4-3,CASSQVGQVRREKLFF,TGCGCCAGCAGCCAAGTTGGCCAAGTCAGGAGGGAAAAACTGTTTTTT
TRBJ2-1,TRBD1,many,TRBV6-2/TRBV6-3,CASTRQGPNEQFF,TGTGCCAGCACCCGACAGGGACCGAATGAGCAGTTCTTC
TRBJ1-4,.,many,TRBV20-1,CSASVGPNEKLFF,TGCAGTGCTAGTGTTGGACCCAATGAAAAACTGTTTTTT
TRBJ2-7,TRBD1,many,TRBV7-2,CASSLQQGAYREQYF,TGTGCCAGCAGCCTGCAACAGGGGGCATATCGGGAGCAGTACTTC
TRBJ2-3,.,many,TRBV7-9,CASSYWDGPTDTQYF,TGTGCCAGCAGCTACTGGGACGGGCCCACAGATACGCAGTATTTT
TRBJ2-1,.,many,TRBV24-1,CATSDFSGNEQFF,TGTGCCACCAGTGATTTCAGCGGGAATGAGCAGTTCTTC
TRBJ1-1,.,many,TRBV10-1,CASSATPGTEAFF,TGCGCCAGCAGTGCCACCCCGGGCACTGAAGCTTTCTTT
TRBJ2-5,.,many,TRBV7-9,CAIGLRWAAQETQYF,TGTGCCATCGGCCTCCGGTGGGCAGCCCAAGAGACCCAGTACTTC
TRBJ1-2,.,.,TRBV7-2,CASSLRGTWDGYTF,TGTGCCAGCAGCTTACGGGGGACCTGGGATGGCTACACCTTC
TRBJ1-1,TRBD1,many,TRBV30,CAWTTPGGLNTEAFF,TGTGCCTGGACCACCCCAGGGGGATTGAACACTGAAGCTTTCTTT
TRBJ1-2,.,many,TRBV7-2,CASSLAWQGRGYTF,TGTGCCAGCAGCTTAGCGTGGCAGGGTCGGGGCTACACCTTC
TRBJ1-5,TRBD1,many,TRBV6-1,CATRGTGNFIRQPQHF,TGTGCCACCCGGGGGACAGGGAATTTCATTCGGCAGCCCCAGCATTTT
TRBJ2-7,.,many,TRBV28,CASSFIPGMRGLGSYEQYF,TGTGCCAGCAGTTTCATCCCGGGCATGAGGGGTTTAGGGTCCTACGAGCAGTACTTC